A single sample gave rise to the 4 T cell receptor beta chains below, sequenced in a study of T cells in Graves' hyperthyroidism and ophthalmopathy. RNA transcripts provided the source from which TCR beta CDR3 regions were amplified. RT-PCR in the first round (using the HTBI primer set) targeted the TCR CDR3. From the multiplex PCR reads, TCRdb called clonotypes with MiXCR, one entry per CDR3 protein. The sample records about 770,000 distinct CDR3 sequences, about 17% being singletons. Material for sequencing was blood. These receptor sequences come from a woman between 45 and 60 years old with Graves' hyperthyroidism that later progressed to Graves' ophthalmopathy.

The rearrangement joins TRBV10-1 to TRBJ1-5; D ambiguous. V was clipped by 5 bases and J by 0 bases, with 11 bases between them. Germline values: CDR1 WNHNN, CDR2 SYGVQD (reference sequence). This CDR3 has 15 amino acids. CDR3 bases: TGCGCCAGCAGTAAAGAGAATTATAGCAATCAGCCCCAGCATTTT. Residues: CASSKENYSNQPQHF.

A remark on this clonotype: A read error may account for a junction end that differs from germline. The chain is built from TRBV5-4 and TRBJ2-7, with D uncertain. Germline V gene data show CDR1 as SGHNT and CDR2 as YYREEE (reference sequence). The CDR3 spans 13 residues. In DNA form, the CDR3 reads TGCGCCAGCAGCTTGGGTATGGGGAACGAGCAGTACTTC. Translation gives CASSLGMGNEQYF.

The chain combines TRBV2 with TRBJ2-1; D call uncertain. Germline values: CDR1 SNHLY, CDR2 FYNNEI. Trimming pared 7 bases from V and 10 bases from J, leaving 17 bases between. The CDR3 totals 13 residues. The CDR3 nucleotides read TGTGCCAGCATGTCCGGCAGACTGAAGGAGCAGTTCTTC. The encoded protein is CASMSGRLKEQFF.

The gene calls are TRBV19 and TRBJ2-6; 11 bases are a match to TRBD1. J was trimmed by 2 bases and V by 4 bases; bases with no gene match: 7. CDR3 length: 18 amino acids. CDR1 and CDR2 from the germline V gene are LNHDA and SQIVND (reference sequence). CDR3: CASSTEPGQGAGANVLTF. The CDR3 nucleotides read TGTGCCAGTAGTACCGAACCGGGACAGGGGGCTGGGGCCAACGTCCTGACTTTC.